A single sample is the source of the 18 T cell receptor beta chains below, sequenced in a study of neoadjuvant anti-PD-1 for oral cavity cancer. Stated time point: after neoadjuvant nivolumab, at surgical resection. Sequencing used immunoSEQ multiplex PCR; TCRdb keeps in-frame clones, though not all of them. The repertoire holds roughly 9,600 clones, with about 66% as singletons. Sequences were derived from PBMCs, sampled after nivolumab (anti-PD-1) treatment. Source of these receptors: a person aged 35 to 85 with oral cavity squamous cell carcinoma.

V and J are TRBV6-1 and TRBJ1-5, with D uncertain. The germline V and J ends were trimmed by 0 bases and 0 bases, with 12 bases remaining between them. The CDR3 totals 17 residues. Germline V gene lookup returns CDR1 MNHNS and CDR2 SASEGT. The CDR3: CASSEAGKLNSNQPQHF. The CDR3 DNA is TGTGCCAGCAGTGAAGCAGGCAAATTAAATAGCAATCAGCCCCAGCATTTT.

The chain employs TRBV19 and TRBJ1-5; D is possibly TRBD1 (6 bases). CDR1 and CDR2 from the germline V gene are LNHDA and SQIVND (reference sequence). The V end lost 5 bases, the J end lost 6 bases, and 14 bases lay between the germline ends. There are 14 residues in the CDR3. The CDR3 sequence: CASSSGGRGQPQHF. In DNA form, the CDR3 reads TGTGCCAGTAGTTCTGGGGGCCGGGGTCAGCCCCAGCATTTT.

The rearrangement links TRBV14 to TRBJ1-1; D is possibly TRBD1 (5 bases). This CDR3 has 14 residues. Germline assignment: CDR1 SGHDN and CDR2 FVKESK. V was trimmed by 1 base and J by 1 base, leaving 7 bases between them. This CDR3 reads CASSQVRGNTEAFF. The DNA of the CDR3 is TGTGCCAGCAGCCAAGTAAGGGGGAACACTGAAGCTTTCTTT.

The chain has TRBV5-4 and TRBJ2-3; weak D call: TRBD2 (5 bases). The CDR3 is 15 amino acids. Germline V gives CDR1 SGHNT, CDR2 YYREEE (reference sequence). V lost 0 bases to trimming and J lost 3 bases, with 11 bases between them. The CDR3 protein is CASSLGGGSTDTQYF. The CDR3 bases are TGTGCCAGCAGCTTGGGTGGAGGTAGTACAGATACGCAGTATTTT.

The chain's CDR3 is CASSEVKGTLSNQPQHF. CDR3 nucleotide sequence: TGTGCCAGCAGTGAAGTCAAAGGGACATTAAGCAATCAGCCCCAGCATTTT. The gene calls are TRBV6-1 and TRBJ1-5; possible D gene TRBD1, 6 bases. This CDR3 has 17 amino acids. V lost 1 base and J lost 1, with 14 bases in between. Germline V gene data show CDR1 as MNHNS and CDR2 as SASEGT.

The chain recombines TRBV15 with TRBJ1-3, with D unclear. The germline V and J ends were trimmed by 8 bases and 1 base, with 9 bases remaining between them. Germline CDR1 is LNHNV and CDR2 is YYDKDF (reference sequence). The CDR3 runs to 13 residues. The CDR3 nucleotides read TGTGCCACCGGGGAGGAATCTGGAAACACCATATATTTT. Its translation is CATGEESGNTIYF.

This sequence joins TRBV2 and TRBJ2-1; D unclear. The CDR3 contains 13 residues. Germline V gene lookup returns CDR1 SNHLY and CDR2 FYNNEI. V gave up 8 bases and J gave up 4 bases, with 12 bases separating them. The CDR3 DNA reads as TGTGCCAGCGGGCTCGGGCAGTACAATGAGCAGTTCTTC. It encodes CASGLGQYNEQFF.

CDR3 in DNA: TGTGCCTGGAGGGGGGCGGGGAACACTGAAGCTTTCTTT. Translating gives CAWRGAGNTEAFF. The rearrangement joins TRBV30 to TRBJ1-1; D is perhaps TRBD1 (6 bases). CDR3 length equals 13 residues. CDR1 and CDR2 from the germline V gene are GTSNPN and SVGIG (reference sequence). The ends were cut back, 3 bases at V and 1 base at J, with 9 bases in the middle.

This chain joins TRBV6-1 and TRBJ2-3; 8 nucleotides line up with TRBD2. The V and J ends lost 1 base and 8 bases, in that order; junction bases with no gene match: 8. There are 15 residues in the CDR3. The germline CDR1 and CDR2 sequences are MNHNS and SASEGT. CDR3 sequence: CASSEVGRAEGTQYF. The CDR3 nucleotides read TGTGCCAGCAGTGAAGTCGGGAGGGCCGAGGGTACGCAGTATTTT.

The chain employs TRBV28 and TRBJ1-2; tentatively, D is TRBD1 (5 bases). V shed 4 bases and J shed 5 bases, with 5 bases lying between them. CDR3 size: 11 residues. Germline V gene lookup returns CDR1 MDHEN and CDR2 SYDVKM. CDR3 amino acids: CASSWGYGYTF. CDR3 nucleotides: TGTGCCAGCAGTTGGGGGTATGGCTACACCTTC.

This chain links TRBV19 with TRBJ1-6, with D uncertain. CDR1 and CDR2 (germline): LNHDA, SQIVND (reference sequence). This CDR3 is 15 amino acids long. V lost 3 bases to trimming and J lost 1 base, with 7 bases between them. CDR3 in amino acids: CASSMGSSYNSPLHF. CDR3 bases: TGTGCCAGTAGTATGGGGAGTTCCTATAATTCACCCCTCCACTTT.

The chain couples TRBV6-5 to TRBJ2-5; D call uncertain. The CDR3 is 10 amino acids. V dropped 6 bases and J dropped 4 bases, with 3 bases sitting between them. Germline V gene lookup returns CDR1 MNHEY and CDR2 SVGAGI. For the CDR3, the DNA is TGTGCCAGCAGGGGAGAGACCCAGTACTTC. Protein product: CASRGETQYF.

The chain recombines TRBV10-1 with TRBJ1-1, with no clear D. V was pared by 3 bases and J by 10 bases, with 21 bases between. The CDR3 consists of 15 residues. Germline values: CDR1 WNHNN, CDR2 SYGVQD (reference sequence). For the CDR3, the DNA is TGCGCCAGCAGTGATGGGCGGGCAGCGAGGGCGAGAGCTTTCTTT. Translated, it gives CASSDGRAARARAFF.

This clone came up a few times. The CDR3 loop is CASSLAQGITEAFF. The CDR3 nucleotides are TGTGCCAGCAGCTTAGCGCAGGGCATCACTGAAGCTTTCTTT. J is TRBJ1-1 and V is TRBV11-2; TRBD1 might be the D (5 bases). V was cut by 1 base and J by 4 bases, with 10 bases left in between. This CDR3 has 14 amino acids. CDR1 and CDR2 from the germline V gene are SGHAT and FQNNGV.

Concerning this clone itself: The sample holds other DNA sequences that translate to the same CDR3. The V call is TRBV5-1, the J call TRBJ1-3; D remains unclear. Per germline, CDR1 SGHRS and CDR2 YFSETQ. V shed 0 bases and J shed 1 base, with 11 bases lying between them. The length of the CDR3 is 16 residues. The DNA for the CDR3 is TGCGCCAGCAGCTTGGGACCTGGCGGGTCTGGAAACACCATATATTTT. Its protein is CASSLGPGGSGNTIYF.

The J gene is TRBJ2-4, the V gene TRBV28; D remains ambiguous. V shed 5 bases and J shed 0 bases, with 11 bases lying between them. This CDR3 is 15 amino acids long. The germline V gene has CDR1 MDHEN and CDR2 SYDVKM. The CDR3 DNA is TGTGCCAGCAGTGTCGCCACGGGAGCCAAAAACATTCAGTACTTC. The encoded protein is CASSVATGAKNIQYF. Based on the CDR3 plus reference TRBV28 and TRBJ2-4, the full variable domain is DVKVTQSSRYLVKRTGEKVFLECVQDMDHENMFWYRQDPGLGLRLIYFSYDVKMKEKGDIPEGYSVSREKKERFSLILESASTNQTSMYLCASSVATGAKNIQYFGAGTRLSVL.

The CDR3 is CASSEIRGTGRYEQYF. CDR3 coding DNA: TGTGCCAGCAGTGAAATTAGAGGGACAGGGCGTTACGAGCAGTACTTC. V usage is TRBV2 and J usage is TRBJ2-7; TRBD1 matches at 9 bases. Germline V lookup: CDR1 SNHLY, CDR2 FYNNEI. The CDR3 length is 16 residues. The J segment lost 4 bases and the V segment lost 2 bases, leaving 9 bases of the junction unmatched. Full variable domain (missing parts from reference TRBV2 and TRBJ2-7): EPEVTQTPSHQVTQMGQEVILRCVPISNHLYFYWYRQILGQKVEFLVSFYNNEISEKSEIFDDQFSVERPDGSNFTLKIRSTKLEDSAMYFCASSEIRGTGRYEQYFGPGTRLTVT.

The CDR3 region is CASSLGQDTEAFF. The CDR3 DNA follows: TGCGCCAGCAGCTTGGGGCAGGACACTGAAGCTTTCTTT. The chain employs TRBV5-1 and TRBJ1-1; no clear D gene. CDR1 is SGHRS and CDR2 is YFSETQ in the germline V gene. The CDR3 totals 13 residues. Deletions cut 0 bases from V and 3 bases from J, with 6 bases between.